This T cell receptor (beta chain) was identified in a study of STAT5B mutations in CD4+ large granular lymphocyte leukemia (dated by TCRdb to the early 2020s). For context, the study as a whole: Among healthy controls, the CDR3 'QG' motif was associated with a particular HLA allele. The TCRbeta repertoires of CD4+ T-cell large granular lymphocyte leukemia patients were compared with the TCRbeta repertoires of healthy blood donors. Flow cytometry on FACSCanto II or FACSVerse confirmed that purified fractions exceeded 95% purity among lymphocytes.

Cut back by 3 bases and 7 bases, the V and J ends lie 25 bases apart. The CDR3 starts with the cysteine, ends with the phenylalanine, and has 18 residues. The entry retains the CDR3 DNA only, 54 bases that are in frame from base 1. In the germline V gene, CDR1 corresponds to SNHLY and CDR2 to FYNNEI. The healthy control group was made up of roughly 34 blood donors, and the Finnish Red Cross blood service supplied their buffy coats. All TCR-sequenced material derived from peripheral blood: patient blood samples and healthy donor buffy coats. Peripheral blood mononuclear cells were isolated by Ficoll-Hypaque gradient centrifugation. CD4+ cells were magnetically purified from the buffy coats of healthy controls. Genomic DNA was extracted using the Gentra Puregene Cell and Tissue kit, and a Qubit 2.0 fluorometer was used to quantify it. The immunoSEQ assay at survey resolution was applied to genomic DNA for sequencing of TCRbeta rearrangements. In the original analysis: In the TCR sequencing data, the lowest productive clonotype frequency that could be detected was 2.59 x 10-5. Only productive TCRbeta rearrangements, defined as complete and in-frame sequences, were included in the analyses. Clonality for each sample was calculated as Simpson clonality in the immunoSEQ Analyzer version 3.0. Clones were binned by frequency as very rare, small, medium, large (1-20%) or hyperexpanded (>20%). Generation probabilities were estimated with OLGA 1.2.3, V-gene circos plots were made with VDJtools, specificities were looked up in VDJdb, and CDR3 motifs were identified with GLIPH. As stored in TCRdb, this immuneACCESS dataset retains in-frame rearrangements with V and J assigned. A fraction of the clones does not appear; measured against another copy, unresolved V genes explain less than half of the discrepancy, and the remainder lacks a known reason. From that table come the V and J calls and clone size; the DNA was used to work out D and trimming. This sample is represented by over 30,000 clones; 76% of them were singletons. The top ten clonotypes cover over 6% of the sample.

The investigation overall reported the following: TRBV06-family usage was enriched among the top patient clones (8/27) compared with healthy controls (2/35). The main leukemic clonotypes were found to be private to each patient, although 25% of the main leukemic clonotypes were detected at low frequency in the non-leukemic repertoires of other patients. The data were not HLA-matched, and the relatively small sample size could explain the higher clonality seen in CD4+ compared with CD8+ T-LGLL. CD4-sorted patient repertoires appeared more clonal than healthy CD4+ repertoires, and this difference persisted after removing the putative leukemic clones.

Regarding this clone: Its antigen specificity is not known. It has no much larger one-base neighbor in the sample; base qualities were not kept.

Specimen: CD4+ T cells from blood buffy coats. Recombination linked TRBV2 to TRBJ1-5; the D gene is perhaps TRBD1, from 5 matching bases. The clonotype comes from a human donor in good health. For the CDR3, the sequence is CASSDTYGLGRKKQPQHF. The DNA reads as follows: TGTGCCAGCAGTGACACGTATGGTTTGGGACGCAAAAAACAGCCCCAGCATTTT. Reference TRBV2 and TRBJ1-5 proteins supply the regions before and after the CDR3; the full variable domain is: EPEVTQTPSHQVTQMGQEVILRCVPISNHLYFYWYRQILGQKVEFLVSFYNNEISEKSEIFDDQFSVERPDGSNFTLKIRSTKLEDSAMYFCASSDTYGLGRKKQPQHFGDGTRLSIL.